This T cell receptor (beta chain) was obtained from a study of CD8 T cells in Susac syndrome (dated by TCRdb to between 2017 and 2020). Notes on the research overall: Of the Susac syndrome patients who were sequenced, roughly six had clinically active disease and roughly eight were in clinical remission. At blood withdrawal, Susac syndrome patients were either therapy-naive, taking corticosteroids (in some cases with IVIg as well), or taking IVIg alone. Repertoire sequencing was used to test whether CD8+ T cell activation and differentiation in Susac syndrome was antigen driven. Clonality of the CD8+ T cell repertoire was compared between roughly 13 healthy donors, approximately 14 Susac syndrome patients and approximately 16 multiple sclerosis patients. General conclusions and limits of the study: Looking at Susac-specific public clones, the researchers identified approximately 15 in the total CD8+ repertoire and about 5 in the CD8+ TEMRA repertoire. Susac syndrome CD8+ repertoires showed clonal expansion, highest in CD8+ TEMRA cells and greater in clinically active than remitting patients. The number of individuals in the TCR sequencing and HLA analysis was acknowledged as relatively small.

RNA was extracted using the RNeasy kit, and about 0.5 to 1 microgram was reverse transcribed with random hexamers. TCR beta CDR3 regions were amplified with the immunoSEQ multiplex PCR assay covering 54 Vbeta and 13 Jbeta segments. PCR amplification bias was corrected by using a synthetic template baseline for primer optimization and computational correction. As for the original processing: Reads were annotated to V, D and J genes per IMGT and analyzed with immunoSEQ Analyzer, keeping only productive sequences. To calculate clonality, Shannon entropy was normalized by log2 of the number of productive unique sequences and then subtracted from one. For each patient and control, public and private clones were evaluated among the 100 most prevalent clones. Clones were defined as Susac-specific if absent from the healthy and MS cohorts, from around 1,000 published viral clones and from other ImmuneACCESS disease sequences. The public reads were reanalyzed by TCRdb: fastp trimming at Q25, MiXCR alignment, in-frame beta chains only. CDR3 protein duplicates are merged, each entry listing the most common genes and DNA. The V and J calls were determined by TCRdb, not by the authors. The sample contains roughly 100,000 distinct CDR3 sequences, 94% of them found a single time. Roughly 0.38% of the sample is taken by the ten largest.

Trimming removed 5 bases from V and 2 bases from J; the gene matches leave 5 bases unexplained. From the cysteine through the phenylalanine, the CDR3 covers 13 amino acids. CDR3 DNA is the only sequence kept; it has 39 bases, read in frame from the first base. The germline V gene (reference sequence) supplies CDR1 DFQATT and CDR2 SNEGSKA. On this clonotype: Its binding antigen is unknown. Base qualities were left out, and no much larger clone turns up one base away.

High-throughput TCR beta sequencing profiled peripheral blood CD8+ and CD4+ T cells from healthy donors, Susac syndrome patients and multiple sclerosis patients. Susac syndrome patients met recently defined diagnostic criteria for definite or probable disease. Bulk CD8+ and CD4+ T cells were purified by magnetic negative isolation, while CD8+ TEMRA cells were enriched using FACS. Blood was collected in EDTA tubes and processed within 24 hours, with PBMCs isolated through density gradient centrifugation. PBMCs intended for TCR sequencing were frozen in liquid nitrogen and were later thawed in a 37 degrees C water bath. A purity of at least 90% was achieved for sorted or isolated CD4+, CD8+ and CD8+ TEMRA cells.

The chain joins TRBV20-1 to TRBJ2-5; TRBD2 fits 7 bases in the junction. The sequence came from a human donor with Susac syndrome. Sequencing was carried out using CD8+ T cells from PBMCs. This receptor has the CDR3 CSAWGGDQETQYF. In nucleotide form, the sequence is TGCAGTGCTTGGGGGGGGGATCAAGAGACCCAGTACTTC.